The rows below give T cell receptor beta chains drawn from one sample of a study of CD8 T cells in Susac syndrome. Each CDR3 protein gets one entry after TCRdb re-called the immunoSEQ multiplex PCR reads with MiXCR. The repertoire holds 95,000 to 150,000 distinct CDR3 sequences, with around 94% as singletons. Input material: CD4+ T cells from PBMCs. The source is a human donor in good health. Each CDR3 is given with its conserved first and last residue.

J	V	CDR3
TRBJ2-5	TRBV20-1	CSTRVQGEETQYF
TRBJ2-3	TRBV29-1	CSVGTRTGVLDTQYF
TRBJ2-1	TRBV5-1	CASSLGRGAGGPGEQFF
TRBJ1-5	TRBV5-6	CASSLRQSLAGNQPQHF
TRBJ1-2	TRBV2	CASSEGQPNYGYTF
TRBJ2-1	TRBV29-1	CSVLRTSGSWF
TRBJ1-3	TRBV20-1	CSARERGTIYF
TRBJ2-3	TRBV20-1	CSAAARDSLFTDTQYF
TRBJ2-1	TRBV29-1	CSVNRARSSYNEQFF
TRBJ2-4	TRBV5-1	CASSTTLAGVAKNIQYF
TRBJ2-1	TRBV7-2	CASSPGNNEQFF
TRBJ2-7	TRBV5-1	CASRQAEDAEQYF
TRBJ1-1	TRBV20-1	CSARGREGIGTEAFF
TRBJ2-7	TRBV30	CAWSVRGEQYF
TRBJ1-2	TRBV12-3/TRBV12-4	CASSFGGVGYTF
TRBJ2-1	TRBV20-1	CSARDRGAASYNEQFF
TRBJ2-7	TRBV7-9	CASSLAAGAHEQYF
TRBJ2-5	TRBV18	CASSQGLAGFQETQYF
TRBJ2-2	TRBV20-1	CSARIPRGLATGELFF
TRBJ1-4	TRBV29-1	CSVLTGEEKLFF
TRBJ1-1	TRBV30	CAWRWDRGNTEAFF
TRBJ1-2	TRBV15	CATSGRTGNGYTF